Presented here are 30 T cell receptor beta chains from one specimen sequenced in a study of CD8 T cells in ankylosing spondylitis. TCRdb re-analysed the 5' RACE reads in MiXCR, keeping a single row per CDR3 protein. The table records about 510,000 distinct CDR3 sequences, under 5.5% of them present only once. These receptors' targets are unknown. Broader study findings: What appeared characteristic of ankylosing spondylitis blood was a TCR beta motif of eight highly homologous variants.

Material: blood, either unsorted or a sorted T cell fraction (not recorded which). The source of these receptors is a male donor with ankylosing spondylitis.

This clonotype was detected ten times or more. This chain uses TRBV7-3 with TRBJ2-6, with a possible D match to TRBD2 (5 bases). Per the germline V gene, CDR1 is SGHTA and CDR2 is FQGTGA. Trimming removed 4 bases at V and 3 bases at J, with 7 bases between. CDR3 length equals 14 residues. DNA for the CDR3: TGTGCCAGCAGCTCGGGGAATGGGGCCAACGTCCTGACTTTC. Its translation is CASSSGNGANVLTF.

This clonotype appeared many times. The gene calls are TRBV10-3 and TRBJ2-7, with D uncertain. The CDR3 is 12 amino acids. V dropped 5 bases and J dropped 7 bases, with 12 bases sitting between them. Germline V gene sequence: CDR1 ENHRY, CDR2 SYGVKD. In DNA form, the CDR3 reads TGTGCCATCAGTTCCTGGTCAGAAGAGCAGTACTTC. This translates into CAISSWSEEQYF.

This clonotype was seen repeatedly, ten times or more. The rearrangement joins TRBV15 to TRBJ2-3, with D perhaps matching TRBD1 or TRBD2 (6 bases each). Germline CDR1 LNHNV, CDR2 YYDKDF (reference sequence). V was cut by 0 bases and J by 2 bases, with 12 bases left in between. This CDR3 has 16 residues. CDR3 amino acids: CATSRDLWGATDTQYF. Here the CDR3 DNA reads TGTGCCACCAGCAGAGATCTCTGGGGGGCCACAGATACGCAGTATTTT.

This clonotype was detected ten times or more. V and J are TRBV9 and TRBJ1-1; maybe TRBD1 (6 bases). The CDR3 sequence is 15 residues long. V was trimmed by 6 bases and J by 4 bases, leaving 19 bases between them. Germline V gene sequence: CDR1 SGDLS, CDR2 YYNGEE. The CDR3 sequence is CASTSSGGLGTEAFF. CDR3 nucleotide sequence: TGTGCCAGCACCAGTAGTGGGGGGCTTGGCACTGAAGCTTTCTTT.

This clonotype was detected many times. The chain carries TRBV7-2 and TRBJ2-3; a weak D match, TRBD2 (5 bases). Germline CDR1 SGHTA, CDR2 FQGNSA. The CDR3 has 16 amino acids. Trimming pared 5 bases from V and 2 bases from J, leaving 17 bases between. The chain's CDR3 is CASSLSVARSTDTQYF. The CDR3, as DNA: TGTGCCAGCAGCCTATCGGTAGCGAGGTCCACAGATACGCAGTATTTT. The whole variable domain, remainder taken from reference TRBV7-2 and TRBJ2-3, is GAGVSQSPSNKVTEKGKDVELRCDPISGHTALYWYRQSLGQGLEFLIYFQGNSAPDKSGLPSDRFSAERTGGSVSTLTIQRTQQEDSAVYLCASSLSVARSTDTQYFGPGTRLTVL.

This clonotype was detected many times. The gene calls are TRBV5-1 and TRBJ1-1, with D unresolved. The CDR3 length is 14 residues. V was cut by 3 bases and J by 1 base, with 10 bases left in between. Germline CDR1 reads SGHRS; CDR2 reads YFSETQ. The CDR3 reads CASSWGYENTEAFF. The DNA for the CDR3 is TGCGCCAGCAGCTGGGGATACGAGAACACTGAAGCTTTCTTT.

This clonotype was detected many times. CDR3 DNA: TGTGCCAGCAGCCAAGGGGGGTTCACAAATGAGCAGTTCTTC. It is translated as CASSQGGFTNEQFF. The rearrangement links TRBV4-2 to TRBJ2-1; D may correspond to TRBD1 or TRBD2 (5 bases each). This CDR3 comprises 14 residues. Between the trimmed V and J ends, which lost 1 base and 7 bases, there was a span of 11 bases. Germline CDR1 and CDR2: LGHNA and YNFKEQ.

This clonotype came up many times. The genes are TRBV5-1 and TRBJ2-1; tentative D call: TRBD2 (6 bases). The V gene's germline CDR1 is SGHRS and CDR2 YFSETQ. CDR3 length equals 16 residues. V was trimmed by 4 bases and J by 3 bases, leaving 17 bases between them. DNA of the CDR3: TGCGCCAGCAGCCGAGCAGGCAGGGAGGTCTACAATGAGCAGTTCTTC. It encodes CASSRAGREVYNEQFF.

This clonotype was seen repeatedly, ten times or more. The rearrangement uses TRBV7-9 and TRBJ2-1, with D tentatively TRBD2 (5 bases). The CDR3 runs to 17 residues. The V gene lost 5 bases and the J gene lost 0 bases, with 17 bases spanning the gap. CDR1 is SEHNR and CDR2 is FQNEAQ in the germline V gene (reference sequence). The CDR3 region has the DNA TGTGCCAGCAGCCCAGCGCCCGGGGAGCGCTCCTACAATGAGCAGTTCTTC. Residues: CASSPAPGERSYNEQFF.

The chain couples TRBV6-1 to TRBJ1-1, with no clear D. The CDR3 has 15 amino acids. Trimming took off 2 bases at V and 0 bases at J, with 10 bases between the two ends. Germline loops: CDR1 MNHNS, CDR2 SASEGT. CDR3 DNA sequence: TGTGCCAGCAGTGAACCAGTCCGAATGAACACTGAAGCTTTCTTT. Translated: CASSEPVRMNTEAFF.

This clonotype occurred a few times. The genes are TRBV11-2 and TRBJ2-7; 12 nucleotides align to TRBD2. Germline V gene lookup returns CDR1 SGHAT and CDR2 FQNNGV. The CDR3 is 15 residues long. V lost 1 base, J lost 6 bases, and 4 bases stayed unmatched. CDR3 nucleotides: TGTGCCAGCAGCTTAGGGACTAGCGGGGTTCGCGAGCAGTACTTC. Protein product: CASSLGTSGVREQYF.

This clonotype was seen ten or more times. This chain uses TRBV4-3 with TRBJ1-1; D is undetermined. This CDR3 has 13 amino acids. Per germline, CDR1 LGHNA and CDR2 YSLEER. V gave up 3 bases and J gave up 5 bases, with 10 bases separating them. The CDR3 protein is CASSQVPGTEAFF. The CDR3 DNA sequence: TGCGCCAGCAGCCAGGTTCCCGGGACTGAAGCTTTCTTT.

This clonotype has ten or more counts. The V call is TRBV20-1, the J call TRBJ1-4; weak D call: TRBD1 (6 bases). The germline V gene encodes CDR1 DFQATT and CDR2 SNEGSKA (reference sequence). The CDR3 is 14 residues long. V shed 6 bases and J shed 7 bases, with 18 bases lying between them. The CDR3 loop is CSALNRVEGEKLFF. The CDR3, as DNA: TGCAGTGCGCTGAACAGGGTAGAGGGTGAAAAACTGTTTTTT.

This clonotype was counted ten times or more. This chain joins TRBV20-1 and TRBJ1-2; TRBD1 agrees at 10 bases. The germline gives CDR1 DFQATT, CDR2 SNEGSKA (reference sequence). J lost 2 bases, V lost 1 base, and 4 bases had no gene match. The CDR3 length is 15 residues. CDR3 amino acids: CSARGGTGVNYGYTF. The CDR3 DNA reads as TGCAGTGCTAGAGGTGGGACAGGGGTAAACTATGGCTACACCTTC.

This clonotype was observed a handful of times. This chain joins TRBV18 and TRBJ2-3; TRBD1 agrees at 7 bases. The germline V gene has CDR1 KGHSH and CDR2 LQKENI. J lost 4 bases, V lost 6 bases, and 10 bases had no gene match. The CDR3 sequence is 15 residues long. CDR3 nucleotide sequence: TGTGCCAGCTCCCCAAAGGACAGGTGGTCAGATACGCAGTATTTT. Residues: CASSPKDRWSDTQYF.

In this sample, this clonotype turned up many times. The chain links TRBV29-1 to TRBJ2-5; D is undetermined. CDR3 length equals 14 residues. Trimming pared 2 bases from V and 1 base from J, leaving 11 bases between. CDR1 is SQVTM and CDR2 is ANQGSEA in the germline V gene. DNA of the CDR3: TGCAGCGTTGAATTGGGCAGAAGCCAAGAGACCCAGTACTTC. This translates into CSVELGRSQETQYF.

A few counts support this clonotype. The chain recombines TRBV13 with TRBJ1-1, with D tentatively TRBD1 (5 bases). The germline gives CDR1 PRHDT, CDR2 FYEKMQ (reference sequence). The CDR3 has 14 residues. The V end was cut by 4 bases, the J end by 1 base, with 10 bases between. This CDR3 is CASSSGRRNTEAFF. The CDR3 bases are TGTGCCAGCAGCTCGGGACGGAGGAACACTGAAGCTTTCTTT.

In its sample, this clonotype was seen many times. The DNA of the CDR3 is TGTGCCAGCAGCCAGGGCGGGCACTACGAGCAGTACTTC. Protein: CASSQGGHYEQYF. The chain carries TRBV7-2 and TRBJ2-7; the D call may be TRBD1 or TRBD2 (5 bases each). CDR1 and CDR2 from the germline V gene are SGHTA and FQGNSA. CDR3 length: 13 amino acids. V was clipped by 5 bases and J by 3 bases, with 11 bases between them. The whole variable domain, remainder taken from reference TRBV7-2 and TRBJ2-7, is GAGVSQSPSNKVTEKGKDVELRCDPISGHTALYWYRQSLGQGLEFLIYFQGNSAPDKSGLPSDRFSAERTGGSVSTLTIQRTQQEDSAVYLCASSQGGHYEQYFGPGTRLTVT.

There are many counts of this clonotype. The chain links TRBV6-2 or TRBV6-3 to TRBJ1-6; D is perhaps TRBD1 (5 bases). V was shortened by 4 bases and J by 0 bases, with 16 bases between the two germline ends. Germline CDR1 and CDR2: MNHEY and SVGEGT. This CDR3 region has 18 residues. CDR3 region: CASSFNRFLSSYNSPLHF. CDR3 nucleotides: TGTGCCAGCAGTTTCAACAGGTTCCTCAGCTCCTATAATTCACCCCTCCACTTT.

This clonotype was picked up a small number of times. The chain has TRBV10-3 and TRBJ2-2, with D possibly being TRBD1 (5 bases). Germline V gene sequence: CDR1 ENHRY, CDR2 SYGVKD. CDR3 length: 14 residues. Trimming took 5 bases from V and 1 from J, leaving 8 bases between them. Here the CDR3 DNA reads TGTGCCATCAGTCCGCAGGGGAACACCGGGGAGCTGTTTTTT. Its protein product is CAISPQGNTGELFF.

This clonotype came up many times. The chain carries TRBV29-1 and TRBJ1-1; tentatively, D is TRBD1 (5 bases). This CDR3 is built from 12 residues. V shed 2 bases and J shed 8 bases, with 12 bases lying between them. Per the germline V gene, CDR1 is SQVTM and CDR2 is ANQGSEA. The CDR3 sequence: CSVELGVGEAFF. For the CDR3, the DNA is TGCAGCGTTGAACTGGGGGTTGGGGAAGCTTTCTTT.

This clonotype was observed many times. The V call is TRBV5-1, the J call TRBJ2-2, with 7 bases aligning to TRBD2. Germline-derived CDR1 and CDR2 are SGHRS and YFSETQ. The CDR3 spans 16 residues. Trimming removed 0 bases from V and 1 base from J; junction bases left unmatched: 3. The DNA of the CDR3 is TGCGCCAGCAGCTTGGAGGGGAGGGTGAACACCGGGGAGCTGTTTTTT. The encoded protein is CASSLEGRVNTGELFF.

This clonotype was seen at least ten times. The chain employs TRBV18 and TRBJ1-1; 7 bases are a match to TRBD1. The CDR3 sequence is 14 residues long. Germline V lookup: CDR1 KGHSH, CDR2 LQKENI. V lost 6 bases, J lost 4 bases, and 8 bases stayed unmatched. CDR3 DNA sequence: TGTGCCAGCTCTCAGCAAGGGACAGCCACTGAAGCTTTCTTT. Protein sequence: CASSQQGTATEAFF.

This clonotype was picked up a small number of times. The V and J genes are TRBV6-2 or TRBV6-3 and TRBJ2-5; 9 bases fit TRBD2. The CDR3 sequence is 12 residues long. Germline CDR1 and CDR2: MNHEY and SVGEGT. V trimming: 8 bases; J trimming: 4 bases; junction bases outside the gene matches: 2. The CDR3 nucleotides read TGTGCCAGCGGGCGGGGGGGAGAGACCCAGTACTTC. It yields the protein CASGRGGETQYF.

This clonotype was counted only a few times. The chain employs TRBV4-3 and TRBJ2-3; D possibly uses TRBD1 or TRBD2 (5 bases each). The CDR3 has 14 amino acids. The V gene lost 1 base and the J gene lost 10 bases, with 15 bases spanning the gap. The germline V gene encodes CDR1 LGHNA and CDR2 YSLEER. CDR3 region: CASSQGGDRLAQYF. In DNA, the CDR3 is TGCGCCAGCAGCCAAGGAGGGGACCGCTTAGCGCAGTATTTT.

This clonotype was detected many times. The chain links TRBV20-1 to TRBJ2-7, with TRBD2 matching 16 bases. The CDR3 runs to 14 residues. In germline, CDR1 is DFQATT, CDR2 SNEGSKA (reference sequence). The CDR3 DNA reads TGCAGCGCCGGGACTAGCGGGGGGGGATACGAGCAGTACTTC. Its translation: CSAGTSGGGYEQYF.

This clonotype showed up many times. V and J are TRBV5-1 and TRBJ2-7; TRBD1 or TRBD2 may be the D gene (5 bases each). Germline V gene sequence: CDR1 SGHRS, CDR2 YFSETQ. Trimming pared 6 bases from V and 4 bases from J, leaving 8 bases between. The CDR3 is 11 residues long. The CDR3: CASKGEYEQYF. The CDR3 region has the DNA TGCGCCAGCAAAGGGGAGTACGAGCAGTACTTC. Looking up the rest from reference TRBV5-1 and TRBJ2-7 gives the full variable domain: KAGVTQTPRYLIKTRGQQVTLSCSPISGHRSVSWYQQTPGQGLQFLFEYFSETQRNKGNFPGRFSGRQFSNSRSEMNVSTLELGDSALYLCASKGEYEQYFGPGTRLTVT.

The V call is TRBV11-2, the J call TRBJ2-1, with 8 bases identical to TRBD1. Germline V lookup: CDR1 SGHAT, CDR2 FQNNGV. The CDR3 length is 12 residues. V was pared by 6 bases and J by 12 bases, with 7 bases of the junction left unmatched. The CDR3 reads CASRLTGTGQFF. CDR3 DNA sequence: TGTGCCAGCAGATTAACCGGGACAGGGCAGTTCTTC. Complete variable domain (other parts from reference TRBV11-2 and TRBJ2-1): EAGVAQSPRYKIIEKRQSVAFWCNPISGHATLYWYQQILGQGPKLLIQFQNNGVVDDSQLPKDRFSAERLKGVDSTLKIQPAKLEDSAVYLCASRLTGTGQFFGPGTRLTVL.

The table lists this clonotype with a few counts. This chain connects TRBV28 to TRBJ2-7; the match to TRBD2 covers 13 bases. Germline CDR1 is MDHEN and CDR2 is SYDVKM. The CDR3 spans 14 residues. Trimming at V came to 6 bases and at J to 7 bases, leaving 6 bases not matched to a gene. CDR3 nucleotides: TGTGCCAGCAGCCTACTAGCGGGGGGGCGGGAGCAGTACTTC. Translated, it gives CASSLLAGGREQYF.

This clonotype occurred many times. The rearrangement links TRBV5-1 to TRBJ1-2; 8 nucleotides line up with TRBD1. CDR3 length: 17 amino acids. Trimming at V came to 6 bases and at J to 5 bases, leaving 18 bases not matched to a gene. Germline V gives CDR1 SGHRS, CDR2 YFSETQ. CDR3 in DNA: TGCGCCAGCACCTCCCAGGGGGCGACGTTCAACATATATGGCTACACCTTC. Translation: CASTSQGATFNIYGYTF.